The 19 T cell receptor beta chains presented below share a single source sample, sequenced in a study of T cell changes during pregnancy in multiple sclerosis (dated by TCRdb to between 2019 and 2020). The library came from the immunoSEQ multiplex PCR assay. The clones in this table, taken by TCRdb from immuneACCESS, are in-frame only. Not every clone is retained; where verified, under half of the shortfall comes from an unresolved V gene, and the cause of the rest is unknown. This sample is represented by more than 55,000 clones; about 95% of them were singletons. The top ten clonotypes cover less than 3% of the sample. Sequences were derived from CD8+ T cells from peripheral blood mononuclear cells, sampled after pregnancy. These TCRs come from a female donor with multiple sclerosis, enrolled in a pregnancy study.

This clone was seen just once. CDR3 in amino acids: CASSPSGSNYNEQFF. For the CDR3, the DNA is TGTGCCAGCAGCCCTAGCGGGAGCAACTACAATGAGCAGTTCTTC. This chain joins TRBV7-9 and TRBJ2-1; TRBD2 matches at 10 bases. CDR3 length: 15 residues. CDR1 is SEHNR, CDR2 FQNEAQ, per germline (reference sequence). With 5 bases clipped from V and 3 bases from J, the junction kept 4 bases outside the gene matches.

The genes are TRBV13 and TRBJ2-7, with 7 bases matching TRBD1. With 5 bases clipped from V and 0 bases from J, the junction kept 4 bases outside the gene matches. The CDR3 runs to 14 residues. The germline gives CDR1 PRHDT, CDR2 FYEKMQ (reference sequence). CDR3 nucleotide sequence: TGTGCCAGCAGCGGCTACAGGGGCTCCTACGAGCAGTACTTC. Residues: CASSGYRGSYEQYF.

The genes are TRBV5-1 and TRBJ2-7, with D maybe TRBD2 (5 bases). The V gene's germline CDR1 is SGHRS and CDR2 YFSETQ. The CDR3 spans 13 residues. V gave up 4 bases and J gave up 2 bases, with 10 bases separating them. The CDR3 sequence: CASSKSGTYEQYF. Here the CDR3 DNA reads TGCGCCAGCAGCAAAAGCGGAACCTACGAGCAGTACTTC.

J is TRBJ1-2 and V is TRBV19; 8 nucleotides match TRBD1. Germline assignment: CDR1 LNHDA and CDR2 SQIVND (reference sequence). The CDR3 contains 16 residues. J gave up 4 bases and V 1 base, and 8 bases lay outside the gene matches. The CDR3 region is CASSIALDRVGYGYTF. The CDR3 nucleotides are TGTGCCAGTAGTATAGCCCTGGACAGGGTGGGCTATGGCTACACCTTC.

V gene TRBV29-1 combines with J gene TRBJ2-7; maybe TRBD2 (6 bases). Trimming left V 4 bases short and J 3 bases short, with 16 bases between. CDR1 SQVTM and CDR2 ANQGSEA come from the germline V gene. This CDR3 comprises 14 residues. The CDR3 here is CSVAADGAGYEQYF. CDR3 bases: TGCAGCGTTGCCGCCGACGGAGCGGGCTACGAGCAGTACTTC.

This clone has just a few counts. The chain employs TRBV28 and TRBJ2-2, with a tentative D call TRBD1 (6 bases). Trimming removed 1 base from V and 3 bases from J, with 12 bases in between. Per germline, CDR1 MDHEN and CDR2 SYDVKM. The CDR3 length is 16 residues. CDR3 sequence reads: CASSLFRGRDTGELFF. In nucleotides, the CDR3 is TGTGCCAGCAGTTTATTCAGGGGCCGAGACACCGGGGAGCTGTTTTTT.

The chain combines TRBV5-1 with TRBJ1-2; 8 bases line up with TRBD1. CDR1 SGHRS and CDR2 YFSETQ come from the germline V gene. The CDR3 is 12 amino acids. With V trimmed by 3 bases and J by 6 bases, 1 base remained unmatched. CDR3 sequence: CASSSTGDGYTF. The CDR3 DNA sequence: TGCGCCAGCAGCTCGACAGGGGATGGCTACACCTTC.

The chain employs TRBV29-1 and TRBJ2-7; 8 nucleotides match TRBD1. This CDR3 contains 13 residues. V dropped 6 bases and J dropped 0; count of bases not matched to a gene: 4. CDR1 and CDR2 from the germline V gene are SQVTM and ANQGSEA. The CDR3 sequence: CSVRQGFSYEQYF. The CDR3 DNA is TGCAGCGTCAGACAGGGGTTCTCCTACGAGCAGTACTTC.

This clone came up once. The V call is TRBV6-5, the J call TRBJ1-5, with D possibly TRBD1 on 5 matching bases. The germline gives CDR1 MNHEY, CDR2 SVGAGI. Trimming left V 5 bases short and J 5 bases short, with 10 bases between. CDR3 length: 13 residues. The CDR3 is CASSPGEYQPQHF. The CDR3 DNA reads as TGTGCCAGCAGTCCGGGGGAATATCAGCCCCAGCATTTT.

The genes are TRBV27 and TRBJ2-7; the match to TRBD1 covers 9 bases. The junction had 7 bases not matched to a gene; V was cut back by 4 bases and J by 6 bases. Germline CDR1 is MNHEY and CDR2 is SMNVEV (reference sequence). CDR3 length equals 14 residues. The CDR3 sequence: CASSYSGQGFEQYF. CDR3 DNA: TGTGCCAGCAGTTACTCGGGACAGGGCTTCGAGCAGTACTTC.

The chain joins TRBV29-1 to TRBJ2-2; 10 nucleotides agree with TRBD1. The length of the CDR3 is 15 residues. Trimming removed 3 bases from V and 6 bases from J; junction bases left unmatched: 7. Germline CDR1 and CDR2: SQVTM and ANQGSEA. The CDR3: CSVDRQGAKAGELFF. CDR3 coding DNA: TGCAGCGTTGACCGACAGGGGGCAAAAGCCGGGGAGCTGTTTTTT.

The CDR3 DNA reads as TGTGCCATCAGTGAGTCGAAGGTGGGGGCAGGCAATGAAAAACTGTTTTTT. This sequence encodes CAISESKVGAGNEKLFF. This chain joins TRBV10-3 and TRBJ1-4; TRBD1 might be the D (6 bases). Germline V CDR1 and CDR2: ENHRY, SYGVKD. The V end was cut by 0 bases, the J end by 5 bases, with 16 bases between. The CDR3 contains 17 residues.

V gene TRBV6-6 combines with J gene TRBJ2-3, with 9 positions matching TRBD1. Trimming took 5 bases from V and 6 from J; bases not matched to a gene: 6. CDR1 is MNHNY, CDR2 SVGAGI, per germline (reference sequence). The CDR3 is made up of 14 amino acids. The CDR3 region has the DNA TGTGCCAGCAGTCCGACAGGGGGGACGGATACGCAGTATTTT. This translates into CASSPTGGTDTQYF.

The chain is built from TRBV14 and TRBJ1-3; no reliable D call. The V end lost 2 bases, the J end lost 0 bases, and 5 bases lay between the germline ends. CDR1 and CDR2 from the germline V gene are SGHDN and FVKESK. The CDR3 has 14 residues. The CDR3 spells CASSQQFSGNTIYF. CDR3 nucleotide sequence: TGTGCCAGCAGCCAACAATTCTCTGGAAACACCATATATTTT. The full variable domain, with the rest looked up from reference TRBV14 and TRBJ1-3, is EAGVTQFPSHSVIEKGQTVTLRCDPISGHDNLYWYRRVMGKEIKFLLHFVKESKQDESGMPNNRFLAERTGGTYSTLKVQPAELEDSGVYFCASSQQFSGNTIYFGEGSWLTVV.

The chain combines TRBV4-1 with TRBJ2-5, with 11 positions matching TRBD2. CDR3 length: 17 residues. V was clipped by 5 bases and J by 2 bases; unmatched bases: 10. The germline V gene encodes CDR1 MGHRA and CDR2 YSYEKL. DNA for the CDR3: TGCGCCAGCAGCTCCGTTCCGGGACTAGCGGAACAAGAGACCCAGTACTTC. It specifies CASSSVPGLAEQETQYF.

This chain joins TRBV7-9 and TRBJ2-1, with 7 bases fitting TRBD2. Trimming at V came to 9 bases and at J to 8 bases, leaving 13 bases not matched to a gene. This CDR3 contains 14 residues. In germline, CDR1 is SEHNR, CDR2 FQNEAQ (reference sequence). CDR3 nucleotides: TGTGCCAGGGGTATGGGAGGGCGTATCGATGAGCAGTTCTTC. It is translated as CARGMGGRIDEQFF.

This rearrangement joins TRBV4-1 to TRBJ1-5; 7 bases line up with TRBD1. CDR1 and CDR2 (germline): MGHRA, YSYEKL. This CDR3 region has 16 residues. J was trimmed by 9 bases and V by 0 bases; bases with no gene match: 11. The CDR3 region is CASSQESGTAPGPQHF. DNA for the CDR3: TGCGCCAGCAGCCAAGAAAGTGGGACAGCCCCCGGGCCCCAGCATTTT.

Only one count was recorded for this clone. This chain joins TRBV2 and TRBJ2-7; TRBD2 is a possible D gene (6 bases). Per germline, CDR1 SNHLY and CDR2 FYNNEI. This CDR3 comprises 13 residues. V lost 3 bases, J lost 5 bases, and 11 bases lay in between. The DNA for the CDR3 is TGTGCCAGCAGTGAGGAGGGTATGAACGAGCAGTACTTC. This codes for CASSEEGMNEQYF.

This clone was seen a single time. In nucleotides, the CDR3 is TGTGCCAGCAGCGAGGAAGGTACAGGATTAGAAAAACTGTTTTTT. Encoded protein: CASSEEGTGLEKLFF. The V gene is TRBV5-4, the J gene TRBJ1-4; D is possibly TRBD1 (5 bases). V lost 4 bases, J lost 8 bases, and 18 bases lay in between. CDR3 length equals 15 residues. CDR1 and CDR2 from the germline V gene are SGHNT and YYREEE (reference sequence).